This paragraph reports one TCR beta chain. What it binds is unknown. This sample stems from a study of somatic mutations in cytotoxic T cells in rheumatoid arthritis. As for the study in general: Certain V beta antibody-stained T-cell populations, V beta1+ cells sequenced for TCRB among them, were flow-sorted to nearly 100% purity. Whole-study results and caveats: The authors did not adjust the slight TRBV07 underrepresentation in rheumatoid arthritis patients for multiple comparisons. Unidentified antigens were the targets of the expanded CD8+ clones. Some patients, about an eighth of the 65, had a largest CD8+ clone that exceeded 20% of CD8+ cells.

The germline V gene has CDR1 SGDLS and CDR2 YYNGEE. The CDR3 loop spans 17 amino acids. The V and J ends lost 4 bases and 2 bases, in that order; junction bases with no gene match: 8. Profiled with immunoSEQ multiplex PCR; TCRdb holds only in-frame clones, not every one. The sample lists about 19,000 clones, 70% to 90% occurring once. The sequenced material came from CD8+ T cells sorted from blood. This receptor was taken from an adult with rheumatoid arthritis. The chain carries TRBV9 and TRBJ2-3, with TRBD2 matching 12 bases. The CDR3 here is CASSSGLAGLFTDTQYF. CDR3 sequence (DNA): TGTGCCAGCAGCTCAGGACTAGCGGGGCTGTTCACAGATACGCAGTATTTT.